Each of the 11 T cell receptor beta chains below was sequenced from the same sample in a study of patients and donors after allogeneic stem cell transplantation. MiXCR, run by TCRdb on the RT-PCR reads, gives a single entry per CDR3 protein. The table lists fewer than 180,000 distinct CDR3 sequences, approximately 40% of them singletons. Material for sequencing was blood, either unsorted or a sorted T cell fraction (not recorded which). These receptors originate from a human donor who was either an allogeneic HSCT recipient or a stem cell or donor lymphocyte infusion donor (not recorded which). It is not recorded whose cells these are; they may come from a transplant donor.

The chain combines TRBV21-1 with TRBJ1-1; TRBD1, as called in the table, went unchecked against the DNA. TRBV21-1 is annotated as a pseudogene. CDR3 length equals 17 residues. CDR3 region: CASSESGQGGRNTEAFF. The CDR3 nucleotides are TGTGCCAGCAGCGAAAGTGGACAGGGTGGACGGAACACTGAAGCTTTCTTT.

This clonotype was counted between two and nine times. CDR3 loop: CASSYEVNSPLHF. In DNA, the CDR3 is TGTGCCAGCAGTTACGAGGTTAATTCACCCCTCCACTTT. V is TRBV6-5 and J is TRBJ1-6; D is unresolved. This CDR3 spans 13 amino acids. V shed 2 bases and J shed 6 bases, with 5 bases lying between them. The germline V gene encodes CDR1 MNHEY and CDR2 SVGAGI.

This sequence joins TRBV19 and TRBJ1-1, with TRBD1 identical over 10 bases. CDR3 length: 13 residues. With 8 bases clipped from V and 5 bases from J, the junction kept 5 bases outside the gene matches. From germline, CDR1 is LNHDA and CDR2 SQIVND (reference sequence). In DNA, the CDR3 is TGTGCCAGTCGGACAGGGGGAAGGACTGAAGCTTTCTTT. As protein: CASRTGGRTEAFF.

This clonotype was observed a few times. The chain links TRBV29-1 to TRBJ1-2, with TRBD1 matching 8 bases. V was pared by 3 bases and J by 8 bases, with 5 bases of the junction left unmatched. Germline V gives CDR1 SQVTM, CDR2 ANQGSEA. The CDR3 is made up of 12 amino acids. The CDR3 spells CSVDGQGLGYTF. CDR3 in DNA: TGCAGCGTTGACGGACAGGGATTGGGCTACACCTTC.

This clonotype appeared once. The chain couples TRBV9 to TRBJ2-3; 9 bases are a match to TRBD1. The CDR3 extends over 17 amino acids. Trimming cost V 1 base and J 2 bases; bases outside gene matches: 8. From germline, CDR1 is SGDLS and CDR2 YYNGEE. CDR3 protein: CASSVPRTGVDTDTQYF. CDR3 nucleotide sequence: TGTGCCAGCAGCGTACCCCGGACAGGGGTAGACACAGATACGCAGTATTTT.

This clonotype was counted only a few times. The V and J genes are TRBV12-3 or TRBV12-4 and TRBJ1-1; possibly TRBD1 for D (5 bases). The germline V and J ends were trimmed by 2 bases and 5 bases, with 15 bases remaining between them. The CDR3 spans 15 residues. The CDR3 here is CASSLRGEGRTEAFF. DNA of the CDR3: TGTGCCAGCAGTTTAAGGGGTGAGGGGCGGACTGAAGCTTTCTTT.

The genes are TRBV12-3 or TRBV12-4 and TRBJ2-1, with D perhaps TRBD1 (7 bases). The CDR3 contains 19 residues. Trimming took off 9 bases at V and 1 base at J, with 28 bases between the two ends. The CDR3 sequence: CASYRRGTGDLGSYNEQFF. Written as DNA, the CDR3 is TGTGCCAGTTATCGGAGGGGCACAGGGGATTTAGGTTCCTACAATGAGCAGTTCTTC.

V and J are TRBV27 and TRBJ1-6; weak D call: TRBD1 (5 bases). Germline CDR1 reads MNHEY; CDR2 reads SMNVEV (reference sequence). V was pared by 3 bases and J by 8 bases, with 14 bases between. The CDR3 is made up of 15 amino acids. CDR3 region: CASSFQTGFHSPLHF. In DNA, the CDR3 is TGTGCCAGCAGTTTCCAAACAGGTTTCCATTCACCCCTCCACTTT.

A few counts support this clonotype. This sequence joins TRBV5-1 and TRBJ1-5, with D hard to call. V was trimmed by 5 bases and J by 2 bases, leaving 11 bases between them. The CDR3 has 14 residues. Germline assignment: CDR1 SGHRS and CDR2 YFSETQ. The CDR3 reads CASSLDAGNQPQHF. Here the CDR3 DNA reads TGCGCCAGCAGTTTAGACGCTGGCAATCAGCCCCAGCATTTT. Full variable domain (outside the CDR3, taken from reference TRBV5-1 and TRBJ1-5): KAGVTQTPRYLIKTRGQQVTLSCSPISGHRSVSWYQQTPGQGLQFLFEYFSETQRNKGNFPGRFSGRQFSNSRSEMNVSTLELGDSALYLCASSLDAGNQPQHFGDGTRLSIL.

The rearrangement joins TRBV6-5 to TRBJ1-2; no clear D gene. The V end was cut by 8 bases, the J end by 3 bases, with 13 bases between. Germline CDR1 and CDR2: MNHEY and SVGAGI. The CDR3 is 13 amino acids. The CDR3 nucleotides read TGTGCCAGCCGGTCCGGTGGGTACTATGGCTACACCTTC. Encoded protein: CASRSGGYYGYTF.

This chain connects TRBV20-1 to TRBJ1-5; D uncertain. The V gene lost 6 bases and the J gene lost 2 bases, with 14 bases spanning the gap. CDR3 length: 14 amino acids. CDR1 and CDR2 (germline): DFQATT, SNEGSKA (reference sequence). Here the CDR3 reads CSAPTRVGNQPQHF. CDR3 DNA sequence: TGCAGTGCCCCGACGCGGGTGGGCAATCAGCCCCAGCATTTT.